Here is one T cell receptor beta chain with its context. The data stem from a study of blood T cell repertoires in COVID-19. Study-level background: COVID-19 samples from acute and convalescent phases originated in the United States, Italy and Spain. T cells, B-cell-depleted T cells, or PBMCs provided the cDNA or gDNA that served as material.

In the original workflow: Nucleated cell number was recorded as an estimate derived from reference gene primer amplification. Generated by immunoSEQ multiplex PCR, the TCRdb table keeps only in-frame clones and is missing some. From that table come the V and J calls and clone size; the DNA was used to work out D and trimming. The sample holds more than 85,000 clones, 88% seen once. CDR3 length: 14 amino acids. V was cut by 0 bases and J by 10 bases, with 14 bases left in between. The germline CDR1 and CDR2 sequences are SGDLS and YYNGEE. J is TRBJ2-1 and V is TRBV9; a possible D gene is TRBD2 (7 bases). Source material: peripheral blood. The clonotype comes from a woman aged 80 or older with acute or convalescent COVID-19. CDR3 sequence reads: CASSVVGGAWEQFF. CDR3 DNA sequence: TGTGCCAGCAGCGTAGTAGGGGGGGCCTGGGAGCAGTTCTTC. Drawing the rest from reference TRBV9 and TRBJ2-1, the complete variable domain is DSGVTQTPKHLITATGQRVTLRCSPRSGDLSVYWYQQSLDQGLQFLIQYYNGEERAKGNILERFSAQQFPDLHSELNLSSLELGDSALYFCASSVVGGAWEQFFGPGTRLTVL.